These 21 T cell receptor beta chains were all obtained from the same sample, sequenced in a study of blood T cell repertoires in COVID-19. Some clones are missing from TCRdb's copy, which holds only in-frame ones; the method was immunoSEQ multiplex PCR. This table has more than 140,000 clones, just over 85% appearing once. The sequenced sample consisted of peripheral blood. These receptors all stem from a woman aged 60-70 years with acute or convalescent COVID-19.

The chain joins TRBV28 to TRBJ2-1, with TRBD1 identical over 7 bases. J was trimmed by 4 bases and V by 2 bases; bases with no gene match: 11. Per germline, CDR1 MDHEN and CDR2 SYDVKM. The CDR3 contains 17 residues. The CDR3 nucleotides are TGTGCCAGCAGTTTAGTATTAGGGACAGAAATTTACAATGAGCAGTTCTTC. Translating it yields CASSLVLGTEIYNEQFF.

The chain combines TRBV9 with TRBJ1-6; 9 bases are shared with TRBD1. V trimming: 0 bases; J trimming: 9 bases; junction bases outside the gene matches: 10. The CDR3 sequence is 17 residues long. CDR1 is SGDLS, CDR2 YYNGEE, per germline. CDR3 protein: CASSVVPRGQGGSPLHF. The CDR3 DNA follows: TGTGCCAGCAGCGTAGTACCCCGGGGACAGGGCGGTTCACCCCTCCACTTT.

The chain combines TRBV5-5 with TRBJ1-2; 10 bases are shared with TRBD1. CDR1 and CDR2 (germline): SGHKS, YYEKEE (reference sequence). This CDR3 is built from 13 residues. Losses at the gene ends were 4 bases for V and 6 bases for J; bases not matched to a gene: 3. The CDR3 region is CASSLGTGDGYTF. The CDR3 nucleotides are TGTGCCAGCAGCCTTGGGACAGGGGATGGCTACACCTTC.

This clone occurred a few times. The CDR3 region has the DNA TGTGCCAGCCGTCTCTCCCGGGAGGGGGCGCGGGGCTACACCTTC. Residues: CASRLSREGARGYTF. The V call is TRBV6-5, the J call TRBJ1-2; TRBD1 matches at 7 bases. This CDR3 comprises 15 residues. In germline, CDR1 is MNHEY, CDR2 SVGAGI. V was clipped by 8 bases and J by 8 bases; unmatched bases: 17.

In its sample, this clone was seen once. This sequence joins TRBV10-3 and TRBJ2-7; D may be TRBD2 (6 bases). Germline values: CDR1 ENHRY, CDR2 SYGVKD. The germline V and J ends were trimmed by 8 bases and 2 bases, with 19 bases remaining between them. CDR3 size: 15 residues. CDR3 coding DNA: TGTGCCATCGGGGGGACGGGGCGTACTACCTACGAGCAGTACTTC. Its translation: CAIGGTGRTTYEQYF.

The chain is built from TRBV19 and TRBJ2-1; TRBD2 matches 11 bases. From germline, CDR1 is LNHDA and CDR2 SQIVND (reference sequence). After removal of 1 base from V and 8 bases from J, the junction contained 7 bases not matched to a gene. This CDR3 contains 16 residues. The CDR3 DNA reads TGTGCCAGTAGTATAGTAGCGGGGGGGCCACGCGATGAGCAGTTCTTC. Its protein is CASSIVAGGPRDEQFF.

As DNA, the CDR3 is TGTGCCAGCAGCCGGACCCAGGGGACGGAAGGCTACACCTTC. Translated: CASSRTQGTEGYTF. The chain joins TRBV6-5 to TRBJ1-2, with D perhaps TRBD1 (6 bases). Germline V gene data show CDR1 as MNHEY and CDR2 as SVGAGI. CDR3 length: 14 residues. Between the trimmed V and J ends, which lost 6 bases and 8 bases, there was a span of 19 bases.

This chain connects TRBV10-2 to TRBJ2-5; no reliable D call. Germline CDR1 reads WSHSY; CDR2 reads SAAADI. Between the trimmed V and J ends, which lost 6 bases and 3 bases, there was a span of 11 bases. This CDR3 has 13 residues. The CDR3 nucleotides are TGCGCCAGCAGCGATGGCAGTAAAGAGACCCAGTACTTC. Its protein product is CASSDGSKETQYF.

The chain carries TRBV7-2 and TRBJ2-7, with 12 bases identical to TRBD2. The germline V gene encodes CDR1 SGHTA and CDR2 FQGNSA. The CDR3 spans 15 residues. V trimming: 5 bases; J trimming: 2 bases; junction bases outside the gene matches: 4. Written as DNA, the CDR3 is TGTGCCAGCAGCGTAGGACTAGCGGGGACCTACGAGCAGTACTTC. Residues: CASSVGLAGTYEQYF.

The chain has TRBV30 and TRBJ2-7, with TRBD2 as a possible D gene (5 bases). The CDR3 extends over 14 amino acids. The germline gives CDR1 GTSNPN, CDR2 SVGIG (reference sequence). V was cut by 4 bases and J by 3 bases, with 16 bases left in between. The DNA of the CDR3 is TGTGCCTGGACGCCGGTGACTGGAGGCTACGAGCAGTACTTC. Translation: CAWTPVTGGYEQYF.

At least ten counts were recorded for this clone. The chain recombines TRBV19 with TRBJ1-6; 9 positions match TRBD1. Germline V gene lookup returns CDR1 LNHDA and CDR2 SQIVND (reference sequence). This CDR3 is built from 15 residues. V lost 7 bases to trimming and J lost 6 bases; unmatched junction nucleotides: 7. CDR3 region: CASNTDRGGNSPLHF. For the CDR3, the DNA is TGTGCCAGTAATACGGACAGGGGCGGTAATTCACCCCTCCACTTT.

The chain recombines TRBV6-6 with TRBJ1-2; 7 bases are a match to TRBD1. Unmatched junction bases numbered 10, after V lost 2 bases and J lost 4 bases. The CDR3 has 16 residues. Germline V gene data show CDR1 as MNHNY and CDR2 as SVGAGI (reference sequence). DNA of the CDR3: TGTGCCAGCAGTTACAGCCGGGACAGCGGTCTCTATGGCTACACCTTC. This gives the protein CASSYSRDSGLYGYTF.

This chain joins TRBV10-3 and TRBJ2-2, with D perhaps TRBD1 (7 bases). The germline V gene encodes CDR1 ENHRY and CDR2 SYGVKD. Between the trimmed V and J ends, which lost 11 bases and 2 bases, there was a span of 12 bases. The CDR3 is 13 residues long. Here the CDR3 DNA reads TGTGCCGCGGGACAGACTAACACCGGGGAGCTGTTTTTT. This sequence encodes CAAGQTNTGELFF.

The chain joins TRBV5-1 to TRBJ2-1; possibly TRBD2 for D (6 bases). The CDR3 runs 17 residues. The V end was cut by 0 bases, the J end by 7 bases, with 20 bases between. The germline CDR1 and CDR2 sequences are SGHRS and YFSETQ. CDR3 amino acids: CASSLGLTTSWMNEQFF. The CDR3 DNA sequence: TGCGCCAGCAGCTTGGGTCTGACTACTAGCTGGATGAATGAGCAGTTCTTC. Full variable domain (missing parts from reference TRBV5-1 and TRBJ2-1): KAGVTQTPRYLIKTRGQQVTLSCSPISGHRSVSWYQQTPGQGLQFLFEYFSETQRNKGNFPGRFSGRQFSNSRSEMNVSTLELGDSALYLCASSLGLTTSWMNEQFFGPGTRLTVL.

The rearrangement uses TRBV4-1 and TRBJ2-4; possibly TRBD1 for D (6 bases). Germline CDR1 is MGHRA and CDR2 is YSYEKL. V dropped 0 bases and J dropped 6 bases, with 15 bases sitting between them. The CDR3 runs to 16 residues. CDR3 loop: CASSQERTGQRNIQYF. The CDR3 nucleotides are TGCGCCAGCAGCCAAGAAAGAACAGGGCAGAGAAACATTCAGTACTTC.

This chain uses TRBV6-1 with TRBJ1-5; TRBD1 might be the D (6 bases). V was cut by 2 bases and J by 4 bases, with 15 bases left in between. CDR1 is MNHNS, CDR2 SASEGT, per germline. The CDR3 spans 16 residues. In nucleotides, the CDR3 is TGTGCCAGCAGTGAAAATCGGGGGGCCCGAAATCAGCCCCAGCATTTT. Translated, it gives CASSENRGARNQPQHF.

V usage is TRBV6-2 or TRBV6-3 and J usage is TRBJ2-1; 12 nucleotides agree with TRBD2. The CDR3 is 16 residues long. After removal of 5 bases from V and 8 bases from J, the junction contained 10 bases not matched to a gene. Germline CDR1 reads MNHEY; CDR2 reads SVGEGT. The CDR3 loop is CASSHRLAGARDEQFF. The CDR3 bases are TGTGCCAGCAGTCACAGACTAGCGGGGGCCCGGGATGAGCAGTTCTTC.

As for this clone: In the same sample, other DNA sequences code for this CDR3. The chain employs TRBV2 and TRBJ1-1, with D uncertain. CDR3 length: 13 residues. The V end lost 5 bases, the J end lost 2 bases, and 9 bases lay between the germline ends. In germline, CDR1 is SNHLY, CDR2 FYNNEI. The CDR3: CASSREANTEAFF. Here the CDR3 DNA reads TGTGCCAGCAGTCGAGAAGCCAACACTGAAGCTTTCTTT.

At least ten counts were recorded for this clone. The genes are TRBV28 and TRBJ1-3; maybe TRBD1 (6 bases). The CDR3 is 17 amino acids. V was cut by 2 bases and J by 4 bases, with 18 bases left in between. Germline V gene data show CDR1 as MDHEN and CDR2 as SYDVKM. This CDR3 is CASSLPQGLDSGNTIYF. The CDR3 region has the DNA TGTGCCAGCAGTTTACCCCAGGGGCTCGACTCGGGAAACACCATATATTTT.

This clone was seen only a few times. The J gene is TRBJ2-7, the V gene TRBV6-5, with D hard to call. The CDR3 extends over 14 amino acids. Germline CDR1 reads MNHEY; CDR2 reads SVGAGI. V shed 6 bases and J shed 3 bases, with 15 bases lying between them. Here the CDR3 DNA reads TGTGCCAGCAGCAAAGAGGCAAATTTCTACGAGCAGTACTTC. Translated, it gives CASSKEANFYEQYF.

The chain employs TRBV6-5 and TRBJ1-2; 7 nucleotides match TRBD1. There are 12 residues in the CDR3. Looked up from germline, CDR1 is MNHEY and CDR2 is SVGAGI. The ends lost 8 bases at V and 2 bases at J; junction bases unmatched: 2. The CDR3 region is CASSGQNYGYTF. CDR3 in DNA: TGTGCCAGCTCGGGACAGAACTATGGCTACACCTTC.